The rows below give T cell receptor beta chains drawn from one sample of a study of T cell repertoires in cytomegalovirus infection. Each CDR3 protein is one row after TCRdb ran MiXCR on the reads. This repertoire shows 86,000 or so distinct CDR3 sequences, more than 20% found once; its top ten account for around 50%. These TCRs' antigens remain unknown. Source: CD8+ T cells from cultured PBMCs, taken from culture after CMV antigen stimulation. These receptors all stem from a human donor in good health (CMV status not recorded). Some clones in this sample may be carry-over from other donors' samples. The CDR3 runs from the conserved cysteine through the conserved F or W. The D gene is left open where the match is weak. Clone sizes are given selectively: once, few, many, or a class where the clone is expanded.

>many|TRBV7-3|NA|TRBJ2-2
TGTGCCAGCAGCCCGAGTACTAGCTCCGGGGAGCTGTTTTTT
CASSPSTSSGELFF
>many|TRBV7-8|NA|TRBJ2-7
TGTGCCAGCAGCTTACAAGGGTTCGACAACGAGCAGTACTTC
CASSLQGFDNEQYF
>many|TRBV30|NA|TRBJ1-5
TGTGCCTGGAGTGTTGGCAGCAATCAGCCCCAGCATTTT
CAWSVGSNQPQHF
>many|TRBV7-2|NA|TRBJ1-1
TGTGCCAGCAGCCCCCCGGGGGGGGTGGACACTGAAGCTTTCTTT
CASSPPGGVDTEAFF
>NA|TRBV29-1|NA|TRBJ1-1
TGCAGCGTTGATGTGGGGTTGAACACTGAAGCTTTCTTT
CSVDVGLNTEAFF
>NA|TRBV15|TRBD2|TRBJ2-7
TGTGCCACCAGCAGAGCCCCCTCGACTAGCGGCTACGAGCAGTACTTC
CATSRAPSTSGYEQYF
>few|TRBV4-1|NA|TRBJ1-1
TGCGCCAGCAGCCGACAGCCCGAAAGGGGGAGTACTGAAGCTTTCTTT
CASSRQPERGSTEAFF
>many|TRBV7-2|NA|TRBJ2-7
TGTGCCAGCAGCTTTGCGGGTTACGAGCAGTACTTC
CASSFAGYEQYF
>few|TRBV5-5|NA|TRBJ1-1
TGTGCCAGCAGCTTGGGGACAGCTCCTGAAGCTTTCTTT
CASSLGTAPEAFF
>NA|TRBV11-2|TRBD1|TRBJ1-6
TGTGCCAGCAGCTCATCGACCCTGACAGGGGGATCACCCCTCCACTTT
CASSSSTLTGGSPLHF
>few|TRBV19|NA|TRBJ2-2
TGTGCCAGTATTAAGGCAGGGCTGTTCCCCGGGGAGCTGTTTTTT
CASIKAGLFPGELFF
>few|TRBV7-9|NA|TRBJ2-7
TGTGCCAGCAGCACTCGACAGGCCACCGATACTACCTACGAGCAGTACTTC
CASSTRQATDTTYEQYF
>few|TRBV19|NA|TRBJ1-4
TGTGCCAGCCACATATGGGCTAATGAAAAACTGTTTTTT
CASHIWANEKLFF
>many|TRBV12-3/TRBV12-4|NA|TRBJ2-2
TGTGCCAGCAGTTCTGGGACACCGAACACCGGGGAGCTGTTTTTT
CASSSGTPNTGELFF
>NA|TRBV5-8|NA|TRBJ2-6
TGTGCCAGCAGCCACAACAGGGTGGTAGCTGGGGCCAACGTCCTGACTTTC
CASSHNRVVAGANVLTF
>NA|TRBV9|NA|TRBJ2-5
TGTGCCAGCAGCGTAGCTCTTCATTCAGTAGAGACCCAGTACTTC
CASSVALHSVETQYF
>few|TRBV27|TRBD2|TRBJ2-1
TGTGCCAGCAGTGTTGGCGGGAGGGCCGGGGATGAGCAGTTCTTC
CASSVGGRAGDEQFF
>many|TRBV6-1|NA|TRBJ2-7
TGTGCCAGCCGTGACGGTTCCGGGCAGTACTTC
CASRDGSGQYF
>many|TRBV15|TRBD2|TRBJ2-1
TGTGCCACCAGCAGAGATCGGGGGGGCTCCTACAATGAGCAGTTCTTC
CATSRDRGGSYNEQFF
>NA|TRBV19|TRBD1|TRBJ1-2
TGTGCCAGTAGTCCCAGGGGGACGGGCTATGGCTACACCTTC
CASSPRGTGYGYTF
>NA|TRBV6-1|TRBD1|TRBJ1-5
TGTGCCAGCAGCGAGGACAGGTCACCGTATCAGCCCCAGCATTTT
CASSEDRSPYQPQHF
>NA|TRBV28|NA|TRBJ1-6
TGTGCCAGCAGCCATCGGACAGAAAATTCACCCCTCCACTTT
CASSHRTENSPLHF
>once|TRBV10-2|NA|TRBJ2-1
TGCGCCAGCAGTGAGAGGGGGGGCGACGAGCAGTTCTTC
CASSERGGDEQFF
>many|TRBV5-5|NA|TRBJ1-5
TGTGCCAGCAGCTTAATGGATCAGCCCCAGCATTTT
CASSLMDQPQHF
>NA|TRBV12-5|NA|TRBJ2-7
TGTGCTAGTGGTACCCCCCGGGACGAGCAGTACTTC
CASGTPRDEQYF
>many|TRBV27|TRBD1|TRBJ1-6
TGTGCCAGCAGTTTGGACAGGGAGGGTTCACCCCTCCACTTT
CASSLDREGSPLHF
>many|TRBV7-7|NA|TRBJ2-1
TGTGCTAGCAGCTTAGATCGAGTCAATGAGCAGTTCTTC
CASSLDRVNEQFF
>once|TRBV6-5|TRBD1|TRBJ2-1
TGTGCCAGCAGTTCCTTGACAGGGTCCTACAATGAGCAGTTCTTC
CASSSLTGSYNEQFF
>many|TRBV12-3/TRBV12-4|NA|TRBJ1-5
TGTGCCAGCAGTTTGCAGTCAAATCAGCCCCAGCATTTT
CASSLQSNQPQHF
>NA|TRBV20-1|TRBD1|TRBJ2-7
TGCAGTGCTAGAGCCCCCCGGGACAGGTCCTACGAGCAGTACTTC
CSARAPRDRSYEQYF
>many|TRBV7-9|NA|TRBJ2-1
TGTGCCAGCAAATCCCCGGAGAATGAGCAGTTCTTC
CASKSPENEQFF
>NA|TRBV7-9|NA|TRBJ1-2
TGTGCCAGCAGCTATGCCGGGGGGGAGTATGGCTACACCTTC
CASSYAGGEYGYTF
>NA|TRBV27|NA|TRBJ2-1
TGTGCCAGCAGTCGGAGTTACAATGAGCAGTTCTTC
CASSRSYNEQFF
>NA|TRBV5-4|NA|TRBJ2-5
TGTGCCAGCAGCTTGGTAGGGGCGGGTGGAGAGACCCAGTACTTC
CASSLVGAGGETQYF
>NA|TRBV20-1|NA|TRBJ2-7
TGCAGTGCTAGAGATCCCCACTCCTCCTACGAGCAGTACTTC
CSARDPHSSYEQYF
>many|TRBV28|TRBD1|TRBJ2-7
TGTGCCAGCACGAGGGACAGGGGCTACGAGCAGTACTTC
CASTRDRGYEQYF
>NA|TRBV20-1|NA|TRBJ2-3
TGCAGTGCTAGTCACGGCGGAAGCACAGATACGCAGTATTTT
CSASHGGSTDTQYF
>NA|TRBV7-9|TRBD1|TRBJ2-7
TGTGCCAGCAGCGGGGACAGTTCGACTACCTACGAGCAGTACTTC
CASSGDSSTTYEQYF
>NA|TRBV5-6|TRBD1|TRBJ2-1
TGTGCCAGCAGCCCGGTGGGACAGGGAAAAGAAGATGAGCAGTTCTTC
CASSPVGQGKEDEQFF
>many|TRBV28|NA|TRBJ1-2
TGTGCCAGCAGTCCTTTTGACAGGATTAACTATGGCTACACCTTC
CASSPFDRINYGYTF
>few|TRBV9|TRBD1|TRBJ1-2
TGTGCCAGCAGCCACGATCCTAGACAGGGGGCCGGGAACTATGGCTACACCTTC
CASSHDPRQGAGNYGYTF
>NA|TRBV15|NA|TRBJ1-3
TGTGCCACCAGCAGAGATTGGTCGGACAGTCAGGGAAACACCATATATTTT
CATSRDWSDSQGNTIYF
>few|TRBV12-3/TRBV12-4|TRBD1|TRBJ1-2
TGTGCCAGCAGTTCATCGCAAGGACAGGGGAGGAAGAGCTATGGCTACACCTTC
CASSSSQGQGRKSYGYTF
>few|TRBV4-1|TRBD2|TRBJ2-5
TGCGCCAGCAGCCAAGAATGGGCGGGAGGGAGTATCCAGTACTTC
CASSQEWAGGSIQYF
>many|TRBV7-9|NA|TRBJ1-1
TGTGCCAGCAGCACACCTCGCGGGGGGGACACTGAAGCTTTCTTT
CASSTPRGGDTEAFF
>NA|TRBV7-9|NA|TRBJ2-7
TGTGCCAGCAAGGGAGGCGGAAGCTCCTACGAGCAGTACTTC
CASKGGGSSYEQYF
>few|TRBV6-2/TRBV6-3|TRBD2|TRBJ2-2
TGTGCCAGCAGTTACGATGAGCGGGGGGTTAACACCGGGGAGCTGTTTTTT
CASSYDERGVNTGELFF
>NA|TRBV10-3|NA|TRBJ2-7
TGTGCCATCAGTGAGAGGGACTACGAGCAGTACTTC
CAISERDYEQYF
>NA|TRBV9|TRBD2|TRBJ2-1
TGTGCCAGCAGCCCCCGCCGAGCGGGAGGGCCCGACAATGAGCAGTTCTTC
CASSPRRAGGPDNEQFF
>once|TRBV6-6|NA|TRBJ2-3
TGTGCCAGCAGCCCCCATGTGGGGACAGATACGCAGTATTTT
CASSPHVGTDTQYF